These 16 T cell receptor beta chains were sequenced from one sample in a study of preoperative IRX-2 immunotherapy in early breast cancer. Libraries were prepared by immunoSEQ multiplex PCR; TCRdb keeps only in-frame clonotypes and omits some of them. The sample has around 62,000 clones, approximately 93% seen once; the top ten hold under 2%. Treatment: preoperative locoregional IRX-2 cytokine immunotherapy. The biological material was taken from a patient treated with IRX-2 immunotherapy. The origin of the receptors is a human donor with breast cancer.

The chain links TRBV19 to TRBJ1-1; a weak D match, TRBD1 (5 bases). Trimming cost V 4 bases and J 6 bases, with 15 bases left between them. This CDR3 region has 14 residues. Germline CDR1 reads LNHDA; CDR2 reads SQIVND (reference sequence). CDR3 in amino acids: CASSNTGRAPEAFF. Written as DNA, the CDR3 is TGTGCCAGTAGTAACACAGGACGGGCGCCTGAAGCTTTCTTT.

This clone was detected once. The chain recombines TRBV9 with TRBJ2-3; possibly TRBD2 for D (5 bases). CDR1 is SGDLS, CDR2 YYNGEE, per germline. CDR3 length: 17 amino acids. The germline V and J ends were trimmed by 0 bases and 1 base, with 15 bases remaining between them. CDR3 residues: CASSVAPLVTGTDTQYF. The CDR3 bases are TGTGCCAGCAGCGTAGCCCCACTAGTTACCGGCACAGATACGCAGTATTTT. Combining the CDR3 with reference TRBV9 and TRBJ2-3 gives the whole variable domain DSGVTQTPKHLITATGQRVTLRCSPRSGDLSVYWYQQSLDQGLQFLIQYYNGEERAKGNILERFSAQQFPDLHSELNLSSLELGDSALYFCASSVAPLVTGTDTQYFGPGTRLTVL.

This chain joins TRBV5-4 and TRBJ1-1, with 8 bases that match TRBD1. CDR3 size: 15 residues. The germline gives CDR1 SGHNT, CDR2 YYREEE (reference sequence). Trimming cost V 4 bases and J 1 base; bases outside gene matches: 6. CDR3 amino acids: CASSQEGQANTEAFF. The CDR3 DNA is TGTGCCAGCAGCCAAGAGGGACAGGCGAACACTGAAGCTTTCTTT.

This chain connects TRBV5-5 to TRBJ1-1, with 7 nucleotides matching TRBD1. The germline V gene has CDR1 SGHKS and CDR2 YYEKEE (reference sequence). The CDR3 covers 17 residues. Trimming cost V 4 bases and J 0 bases; bases outside gene matches: 12. The CDR3 region has the DNA TGTGCCAGCAGCCGAGACCCGGGACAGATTATGAACACTGAAGCTTTCTTT. It yields the protein CASSRDPGQIMNTEAFF. Variable domain in full (rest from reference TRBV5-5 and TRBJ1-1): DAGVTQSPTHLIKTRGQQVTLRCSPISGHKSVSWYQQVLGQGPQFIFQYYEKEERGRGNFPDRFSARQFPNYSSELNVNALLLGDSALYLCASSRDPGQIMNTEAFFGQGTRLTVV.

This chain links TRBV5-6 with TRBJ1-2, with D possibly matching TRBD1 (5 bases). The V end lost 1 base, the J end lost 6 bases, and 16 bases lay between the germline ends. CDR3 length: 15 residues. Germline CDR1 is SGHDT and CDR2 is YYEEEE. The CDR3 loop is CASSLYGAGIDGYTF. The CDR3 DNA is TGTGCCAGCAGCTTGTATGGGGCGGGTATCGATGGCTACACCTTC. Together with reference TRBV5-6 and TRBJ1-2, the CDR3 gives the full variable domain: DAGVTQSPTHLIKTRGQQVTLRCSPKSGHDTVSWYQQALGQGPQFIFQYYEEEERQRGNFPDRFSGHQFPNYSSELNVNALLLGDSALYLCASSLYGAGIDGYTFGSGTRLTVV.

This chain connects TRBV29-1 to TRBJ2-5; perhaps TRBD2 as D (5 bases). The CDR3 is made up of 13 amino acids. Trimming stripped 7 bases from V and 4 bases from J, with 16 bases between. CDR1 SQVTM and CDR2 ANQGSEA come from the germline V gene. CDR3 in amino acids: CSARRASRETQYF. CDR3 bases: TGCAGCGCCCGGCGGGCTAGCAGAGAGACCCAGTACTTC.

This chain joins TRBV29-1 and TRBJ2-3, with D hard to call. Germline lookup yields CDR1 SQVTM and CDR2 ANQGSEA. V was clipped by 7 bases and J by 0 bases, with 14 bases between them. The CDR3 extends over 14 amino acids. The CDR3 is CSAVDHTSTDTQYF. For the CDR3, the DNA is TGCAGCGCCGTGGACCACACTAGCACAGATACGCAGTATTTT.

The genes are TRBV9 and TRBJ2-1; tentative D call: TRBD2 (5 bases). CDR3 length: 15 amino acids. Trimming stripped 3 bases from V and 9 bases from J, with 19 bases between. Per the germline V gene, CDR1 is SGDLS and CDR2 is YYNGEE. CDR3 nucleotide sequence: TGTGCCAGCAGCGCACCGGGAACCTCGTCGGTTGAGCAGTTCTTC. It codes for CASSAPGTSSVEQFF.

Of note for this clone: At the DNA level, this CDR3 is encoded by other sequences in the same sample as well. This chain connects TRBV30 to TRBJ2-3, with D perhaps TRBD2 (5 bases). The CDR3 is made up of 14 amino acids. V lost 1 base and J lost 4, with 12 bases in between. CDR1 GTSNPN and CDR2 SVGIG come from the germline V gene (reference sequence). DNA of the CDR3: TGTGCCTGGAGTGGTGGTGGGAGTGCAGATACGCAGTATTTT. Amino acid sequence: CAWSGGGSADTQYF.

The genes are TRBV28 and TRBJ2-1, with 9 bases aligning to TRBD1. CDR3 length: 16 residues. Trimming cost V 6 bases and J 8 bases; bases outside gene matches: 14. Germline lookup yields CDR1 MDHEN and CDR2 SYDVKM. CDR3: CASRQSIPGQGYEQFF. In DNA form, the CDR3 reads TGTGCCAGCAGGCAATCAATACCGGGACAGGGCTATGAGCAGTTCTTC.

The rearrangement uses TRBV30 and TRBJ2-7; 8 positions agree with TRBD1. With 5 bases clipped from V and 4 bases from J, the junction kept 4 bases outside the gene matches. Germline V gene data show CDR1 as GTSNPN and CDR2 as SVGIG (reference sequence). This CDR3 comprises 12 residues. CDR3 sequence (DNA): TGTGCCTGGGACAGGGGTTTTTACGAGCAGTACTTC. It yields the protein CAWDRGFYEQYF.

The rearrangement joins TRBV7-2 to TRBJ2-4, with D perhaps TRBD2 (6 bases). V lost 1 base and J lost 3, with 13 bases in between. Germline values: CDR1 SGHTA, CDR2 FQGNSA. This CDR3 is 16 amino acids long. This CDR3 reads CASSLGGRWVKNIQYF. CDR3 DNA sequence: TGTGCCAGCAGCTTAGGAGGGAGGTGGGTCAAAAACATTCAGTACTTC.

This sequence joins TRBV5-1 and TRBJ2-7, with D hard to call. This CDR3 has 14 residues. Looked up from germline, CDR1 is SGHRS and CDR2 is YFSETQ. V lost 4 bases and J 0 bases, leaving 11 bases between the germline ends. CDR3: CASSTSGYSYEQYF. CDR3 DNA sequence: TGCGCCAGCAGCACAAGTGGTTACTCCTACGAGCAGTACTTC.

The V gene is TRBV28, the J gene TRBJ1-6; D is possibly TRBD1 (6 bases). This CDR3 region has 14 residues. CDR1 MDHEN and CDR2 SYDVKM come from the germline V gene. Trimming took 2 bases from V and 9 from J, leaving 11 bases between them. The CDR3: CASSLLQGGSPLHF. The DNA of the CDR3 is TGTGCCAGCAGTTTACTACAGGGCGGTTCACCCCTCCACTTT.

The CDR3 reads CAWNLGNTGELFF. The CDR3 nucleotides read TGTGCCTGGAATCTTGGGAACACCGGGGAGCTGTTTTTT. This rearrangement joins TRBV30 to TRBJ2-2; no reliable D call. The V and J ends lost 4 bases and 1 base respectively, with 7 bases between them. The length of the CDR3 is 13 residues. Germline CDR1 is GTSNPN and CDR2 is SVGIG (reference sequence). The full variable domain, completed using reference TRBV30 and TRBJ2-2, is SQTIHQWPATLVQPVGSPLSLECTVEGTSNPNLYWYRQAAGRGLQLLFYSVGIGQISSEVPQNLSASRPQDRQFILSSKKLLLSDSGFYLCAWNLGNTGELFFGEGSRLTVL.

The chain links TRBV27 to TRBJ2-7, with TRBD2 matching 13 bases. Germline CDR1 reads MNHEY; CDR2 reads SMNVEV (reference sequence). After removal of 5 bases from V and 5 bases from J, the junction contained 3 bases not matched to a gene. This CDR3 spans 14 amino acids. The DNA for the CDR3 is TGTGCCAGCAGTCACGGGACTAGCGGGAACGAGCAGTACTTC. Translated: CASSHGTSGNEQYF.